This T cell receptor beta chain was profiled in a study of control samples from healthy donors and cancer patients. Method: immunoSEQ multiplex PCR; TCRdb's copy keeps in-frame clones and lacks some. The table lists tens of thousands of clones, 92% of them singletons. This CDR3 region has 12 residues. The germline CDR1 and CDR2 sequences are SGHNT and YYREEE (reference sequence). The ends were cut back, 4 bases at V and 6 bases at J, with 8 bases in the middle. The clonotype originates from a woman aged 50 to 60 in good health. The sample comprised blood. The chain has TRBV5-4 and TRBJ2-1; no clear D gene. In DNA, the CDR3 is TGTGCCAGCAGCGTGGACCGCAATGAGCAGTTCTTC. It encodes CASSVDRNEQFF.